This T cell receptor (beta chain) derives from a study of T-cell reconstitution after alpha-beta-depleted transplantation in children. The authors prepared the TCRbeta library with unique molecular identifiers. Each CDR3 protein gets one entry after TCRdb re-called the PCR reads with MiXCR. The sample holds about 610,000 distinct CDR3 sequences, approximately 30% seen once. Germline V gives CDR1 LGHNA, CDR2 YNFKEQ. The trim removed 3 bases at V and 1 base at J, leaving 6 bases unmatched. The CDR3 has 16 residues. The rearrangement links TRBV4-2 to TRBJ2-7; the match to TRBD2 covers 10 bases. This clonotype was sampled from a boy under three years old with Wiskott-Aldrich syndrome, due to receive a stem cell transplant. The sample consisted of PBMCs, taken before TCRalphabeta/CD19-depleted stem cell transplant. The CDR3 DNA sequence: TGTGCCAGCAGCCATGAAGCGGGAGGGCCTTCCTACGAGCAGTACTTC. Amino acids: CASSHEAGGPSYEQYF.